This T cell receptor (beta chain) was sequenced for a study of T cells in Graves' hyperthyroidism and ophthalmopathy. V was trimmed by 10 bases and J by 2 bases, leaving 12 bases between them. CDR3 length equals 12 residues. CDR1 is LNHDA, CDR2 SQIVND, per germline (reference sequence). Lactation, pregnancy, other autoimmune disease or uncontrolled infection led to exclusion of patients. This clonotype turned up a few times. Its antigen is still unknown. Amplification of TCR beta CDR3 regions used RNA as the template. RT-PCR in the first round (using the HTBI primer set) targeted the TCR CDR3. Each CDR3 protein is one row after TCRdb ran MiXCR on the multiplex PCR reads. In the table there are about half a million distinct CDR3 sequences, around 15% of which are singletons. Findings and limits, study-wide: Also found in blood were most expanded thyroid clonotypes above 0.001.

Sequences were obtained from blood. The sequence came from a woman aged 25-40 years with Graves' ophthalmopathy. This sequence joins TRBV19 and TRBJ2-7; possibly TRBD2 for D (6 bases). Written as DNA, the CDR3 is TGTGCCACCGGGGGACCGACCTACGAGCAGTACTTC. Its protein is CATGGPTYEQYF.